This T cell receptor (beta chain) comes out of a study of T cells after yellow fever vaccination. At the level of the study: For low cell numbers, libraries were made with SMART-Seq v4 Ultra Low Input.

Turning to this clonotype: Its antigen is currently unknown.

Findings and limits, study-wide: Only a small proportion of the clonotypes turned up in both the CD4 and the CD8 compartments, likely arising from convergent recombination. The presence of abundant clonotypes contaminating from the bulk population was possible in FACS-sorted repertoires.

Trimming removed 6 bases from V and 3 bases from J, with 15 bases in between. CDR3 length: 14 residues. Via MiXCR, TCRdb re-called the 5' RACE reads, giving one row per CDR3 protein. The repertoire has 300,000 to 400,000 distinct CDR3 sequences, around 6.4% of them found once; the top ten carry 14% to 15%. The source material was PBMCs, sampled 5 days after the yellow fever booster vaccination. The V and J genes are TRBV12-3 or TRBV12-4 and TRBJ2-7, with D tentatively TRBD2 (5 bases). This TCR was recovered from a man aged 30 to 45 who received the YFV17D yellow fever vaccine. The CDR3 DNA is TGTGCCAGCAGCTCGAGCGGTCCCGTCTACGAGCAGTACTTC. Translating gives CASSSSGPVYEQYF.